This entry concerns a single T cell receptor (beta chain). Per germline, CDR1 SQVTM and CDR2 ANQGSEA. Trimming left V 1 base short and J 8 bases short, with 14 bases between. The CDR3 has 13 residues. The record originates from a study of blood T cell repertoires in COVID-19. Overall study context: PBMCs, B-cell-depleted T cells, or T cells were the source of the cDNA or gDNA that made up the material.

The repertoire was sequenced with immunoSEQ multiplex PCR; TCRdb's copy has only in-frame clones and lacks some. Seen here are more than 80,000 clones, 87% observed once, and the top ten hold around 19%. Enrollment of patients from Seattle took place during active infection, with longitudinal follow-up. The receptor was isolated from a woman aged 55-69 years with COVID-19, enrolled during active disease. V and J are TRBV29-1 and TRBJ1-2; maybe TRBD1 (6 bases). Sequencing was performed on peripheral blood. CDR3 sequence reads: CSVEGRGARGYTF. The DNA of the CDR3 is TGCAGCGTTGAAGGGCGGGGGGCCCGCGGCTACACCTTC.